A few counts support the clone carrying this TCR beta chain. The data belong to a study of blood T cell repertoires in COVID-19. Study context: Collection of acute and convalescent COVID-19 samples took place in the United States, Italy and Spain. PBMCs, B-cell-depleted T cells, or T cells were the source of the cDNA or gDNA that made up the material.

The CDR3 loop spans 16 amino acids. In germline, CDR1 is SGHAT, CDR2 FQNNGV. With 1 base clipped from V and 2 bases from J, the junction kept 1 base outside the gene matches. As handled by the study authors: Using reference gene primer amplification, nucleated cell counts were estimated. The repertoire was sequenced with immunoSEQ multiplex PCR; TCRdb's copy has only in-frame clones and lacks some. V, J and clone size are taken as reported in that table, and D and trimming were inferred from the DNA itself. The data hold about 240,000 clones, with approximately 78% observed a single time. This TCR was sampled from a woman aged 55-70 years with active or convalescent COVID-19. This rearrangement joins TRBV11-2 to TRBJ2-4; 11 nucleotides match TRBD2. The sample taken for sequencing was peripheral blood. The CDR3 nucleotides are TGTGCCAGCAGCTTAGGACTAGCGGGGCCCAAAAACATTCAGTACTTC. This translates into CASSLGLAGPKNIQYF.